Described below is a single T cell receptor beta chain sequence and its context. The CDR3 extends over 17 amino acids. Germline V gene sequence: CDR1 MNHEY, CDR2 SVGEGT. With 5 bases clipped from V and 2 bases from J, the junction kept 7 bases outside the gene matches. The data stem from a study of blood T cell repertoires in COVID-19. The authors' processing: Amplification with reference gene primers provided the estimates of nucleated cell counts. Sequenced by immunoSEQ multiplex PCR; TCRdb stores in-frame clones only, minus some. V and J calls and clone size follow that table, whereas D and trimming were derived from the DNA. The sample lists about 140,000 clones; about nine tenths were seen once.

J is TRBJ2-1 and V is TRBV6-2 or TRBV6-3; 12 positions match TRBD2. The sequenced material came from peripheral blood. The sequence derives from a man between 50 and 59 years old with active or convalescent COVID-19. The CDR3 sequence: CASSLRTSGTTYNEQFF. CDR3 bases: TGTGCCAGCAGTCTCCGGACTAGCGGGACAACCTACAATGAGCAGTTCTTC.